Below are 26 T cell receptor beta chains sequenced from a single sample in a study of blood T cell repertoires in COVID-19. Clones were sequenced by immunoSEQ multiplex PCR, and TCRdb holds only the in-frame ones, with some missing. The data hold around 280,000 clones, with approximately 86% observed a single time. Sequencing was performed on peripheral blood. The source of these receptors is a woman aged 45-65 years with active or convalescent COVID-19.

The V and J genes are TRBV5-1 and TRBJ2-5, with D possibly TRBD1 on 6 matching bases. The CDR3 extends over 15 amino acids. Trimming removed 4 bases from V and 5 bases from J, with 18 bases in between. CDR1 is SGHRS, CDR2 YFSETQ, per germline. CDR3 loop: CASSPTSVQGETQYF. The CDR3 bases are TGCGCCAGCAGCCCTACCTCAGTCCAGGGGGAGACCCAGTACTTC.

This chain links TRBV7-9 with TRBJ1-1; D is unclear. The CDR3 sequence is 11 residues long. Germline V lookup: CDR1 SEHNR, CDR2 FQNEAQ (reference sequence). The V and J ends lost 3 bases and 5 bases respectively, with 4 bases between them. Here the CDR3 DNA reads TGTGCCAGCAGCTTCGGGACTGAAGCTTTCTTT. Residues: CASSFGTEAFF.

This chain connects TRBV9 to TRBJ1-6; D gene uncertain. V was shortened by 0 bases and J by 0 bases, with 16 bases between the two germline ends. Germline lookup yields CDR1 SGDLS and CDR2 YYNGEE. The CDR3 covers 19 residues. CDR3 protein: CASSVEWGGRSSYNSPLHF. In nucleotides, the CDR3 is TGTGCCAGCAGCGTAGAATGGGGTGGGAGGAGCTCCTATAATTCACCCCTCCACTTT.

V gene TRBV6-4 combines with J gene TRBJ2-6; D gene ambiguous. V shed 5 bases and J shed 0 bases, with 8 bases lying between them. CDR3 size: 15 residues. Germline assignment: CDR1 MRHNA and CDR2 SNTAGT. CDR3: CASSPGVSGANVLTF. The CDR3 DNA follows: TGTGCCAGCAGTCCAGGCGTCTCTGGGGCCAACGTCCTGACTTTC.

The CDR3, as DNA: TGCGCCAGCAGCCAAGGACAGCCCTATGGCTACACCTTC. Protein sequence: CASSQGQPYGYTF. This chain uses TRBV4-1 with TRBJ1-2, with a weak D call TRBD1 (5 bases). The CDR3 extends over 13 amino acids. Trimming left V 1 base short and J 4 bases short, with 7 bases between. Germline values: CDR1 MGHRA, CDR2 YSYEKL.

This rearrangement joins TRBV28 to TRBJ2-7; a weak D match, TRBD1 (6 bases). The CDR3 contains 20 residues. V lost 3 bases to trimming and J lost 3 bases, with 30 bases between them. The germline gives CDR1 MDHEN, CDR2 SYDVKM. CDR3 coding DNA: TGTGCCAGCAGTTTCCCTTTTACCCTGATTACAGGGATCAAGGACTACGAGCAGTACTTC. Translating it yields CASSFPFTLITGIKDYEQYF.

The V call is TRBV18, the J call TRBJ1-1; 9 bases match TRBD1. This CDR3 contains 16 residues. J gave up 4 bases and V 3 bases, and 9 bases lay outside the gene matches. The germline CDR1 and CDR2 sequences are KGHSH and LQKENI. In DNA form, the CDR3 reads TGTGCCAGCTCACCCCGGGACAGGGTGCGGGGCACTGAAGCTTTCTTT. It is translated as CASSPRDRVRGTEAFF. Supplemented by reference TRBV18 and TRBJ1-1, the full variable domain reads NAGVMQNPRHLVRRRGQEARLRCSPMKGHSHVYWYRQLPEEGLKFMVYLQKENIIDESGMPKERFSAEFPKEGPSILRIQQVVRGDSAAYFCASSPRDRVRGTEAFFGQGTRLTVV.

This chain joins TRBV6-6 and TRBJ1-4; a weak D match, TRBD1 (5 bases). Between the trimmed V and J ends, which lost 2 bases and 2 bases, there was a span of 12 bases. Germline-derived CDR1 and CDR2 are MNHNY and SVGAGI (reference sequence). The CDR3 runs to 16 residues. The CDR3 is CASSYIQGSTNEKLFF. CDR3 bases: TGTGCCAGCAGTTACATCCAGGGAAGCACTAATGAAAAACTGTTTTTT.

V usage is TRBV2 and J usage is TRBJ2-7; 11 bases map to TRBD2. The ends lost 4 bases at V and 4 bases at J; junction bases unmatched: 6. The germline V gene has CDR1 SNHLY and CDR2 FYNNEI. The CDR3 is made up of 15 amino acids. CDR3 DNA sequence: TGTGCCAGCAGTGGCGGACTAGCGGGTTTATACGAGCAGTACTTC. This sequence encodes CASSGGLAGLYEQYF.

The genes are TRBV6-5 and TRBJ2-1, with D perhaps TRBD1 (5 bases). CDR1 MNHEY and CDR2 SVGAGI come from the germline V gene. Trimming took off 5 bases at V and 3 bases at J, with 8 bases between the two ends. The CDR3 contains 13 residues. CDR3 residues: CASSPGYYNEQFF. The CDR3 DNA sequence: TGTGCCAGCAGTCCAGGGTACTACAATGAGCAGTTCTTC.

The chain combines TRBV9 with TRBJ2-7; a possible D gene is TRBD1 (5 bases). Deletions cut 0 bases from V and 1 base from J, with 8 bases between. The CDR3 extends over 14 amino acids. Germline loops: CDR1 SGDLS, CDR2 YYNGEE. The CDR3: CASSVADSSYEQYF. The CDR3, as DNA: TGTGCCAGCAGCGTAGCAGACAGTTCCTACGAGCAGTACTTC.

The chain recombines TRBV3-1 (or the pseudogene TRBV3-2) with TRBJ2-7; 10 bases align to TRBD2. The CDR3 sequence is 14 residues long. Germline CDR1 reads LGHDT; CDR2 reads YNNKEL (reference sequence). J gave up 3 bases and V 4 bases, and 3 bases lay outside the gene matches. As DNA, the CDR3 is TGTGCCAGCAGCCCGGGACTAGCGAGCTACGAGCAGTACTTC. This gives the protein CASSPGLASYEQYF.

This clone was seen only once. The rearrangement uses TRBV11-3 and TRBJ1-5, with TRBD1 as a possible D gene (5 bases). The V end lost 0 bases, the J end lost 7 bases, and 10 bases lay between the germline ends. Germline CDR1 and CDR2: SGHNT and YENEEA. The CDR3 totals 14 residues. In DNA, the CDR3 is TGTGCCAGCAGCTTAGAGGCCAGGGCCCAGCCCCAGCATTTT. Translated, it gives CASSLEARAQPQHF. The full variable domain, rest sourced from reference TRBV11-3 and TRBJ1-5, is EAGVVQSPRYKIIEKKQPVAFWCNPISGHNTLYWYLQNLGQGPELLIRYENEEAVDDSQLPKDRFSAERLKGVDSTLKIQPAELGDSAVYLCASSLEARAQPQHFGDGTRLSIL.

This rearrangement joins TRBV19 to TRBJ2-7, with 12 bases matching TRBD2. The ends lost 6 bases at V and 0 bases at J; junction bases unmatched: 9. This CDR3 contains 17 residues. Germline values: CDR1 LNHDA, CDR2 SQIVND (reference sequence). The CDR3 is CASSPGTSGWSSYEQYF. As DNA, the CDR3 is TGTGCCAGTAGCCCTGGGACTAGCGGGTGGAGCTCCTACGAGCAGTACTTC.

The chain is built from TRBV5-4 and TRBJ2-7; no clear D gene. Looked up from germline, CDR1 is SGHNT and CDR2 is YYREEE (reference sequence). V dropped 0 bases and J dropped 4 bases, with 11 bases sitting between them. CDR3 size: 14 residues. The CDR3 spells CASSLDQAQYEQYF. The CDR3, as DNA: TGTGCCAGCAGCTTGGATCAGGCCCAATACGAGCAGTACTTC.

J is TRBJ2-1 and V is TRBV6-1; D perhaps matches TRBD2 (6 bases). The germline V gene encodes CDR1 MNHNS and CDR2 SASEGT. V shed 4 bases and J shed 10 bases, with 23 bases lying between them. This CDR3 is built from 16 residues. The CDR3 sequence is CASSAEVTSPPHEQFF. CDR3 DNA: TGTGCCAGCAGTGCCGAGGTAACTAGCCCCCCACACGAGCAGTTCTTC.

This chain's CDR3 is CASSRQGGNYGYTF. The CDR3 region has the DNA TGCGCCAGCAGCAGACAGGGGGGTAACTATGGCTACACCTTC. The chain is built from TRBV4-1 and TRBJ1-2; 9 bases match TRBD1. The CDR3 runs to 14 residues. CDR1 and CDR2 from the germline V gene are MGHRA and YSYEKL. Trimming took 5 bases from V and 1 from J; bases not matched to a gene: 2.

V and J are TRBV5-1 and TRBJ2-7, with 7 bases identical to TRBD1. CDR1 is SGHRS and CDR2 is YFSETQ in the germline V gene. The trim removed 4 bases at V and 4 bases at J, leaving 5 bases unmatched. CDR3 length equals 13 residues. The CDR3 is CASSRDRVYEQYF. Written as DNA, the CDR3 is TGCGCCAGCAGCCGTGACAGGGTGTACGAGCAGTACTTC.

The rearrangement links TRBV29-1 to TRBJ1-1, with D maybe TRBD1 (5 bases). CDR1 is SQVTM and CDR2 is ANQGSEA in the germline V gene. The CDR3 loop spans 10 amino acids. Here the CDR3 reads CGAAGTEAFF. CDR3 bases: TGCGGGGCGGCGGGCACTGAAGCTTTCTTT.

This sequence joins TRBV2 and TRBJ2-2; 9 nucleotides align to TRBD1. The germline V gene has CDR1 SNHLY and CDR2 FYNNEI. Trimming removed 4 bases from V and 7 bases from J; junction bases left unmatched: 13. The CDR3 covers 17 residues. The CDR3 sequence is CASSVLQGAGGSGELFF. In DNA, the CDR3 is TGTGCCAGCAGTGTTTTACAGGGGGCAGGCGGGAGCGGGGAGCTGTTTTTT.

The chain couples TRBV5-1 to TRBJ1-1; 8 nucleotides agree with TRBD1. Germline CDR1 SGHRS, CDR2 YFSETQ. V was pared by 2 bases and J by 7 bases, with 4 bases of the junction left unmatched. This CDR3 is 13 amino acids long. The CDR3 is CASSLGQGLEAFF. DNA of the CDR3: TGCGCCAGCAGCTTAGGACAGGGTCTTGAAGCTTTCTTT.

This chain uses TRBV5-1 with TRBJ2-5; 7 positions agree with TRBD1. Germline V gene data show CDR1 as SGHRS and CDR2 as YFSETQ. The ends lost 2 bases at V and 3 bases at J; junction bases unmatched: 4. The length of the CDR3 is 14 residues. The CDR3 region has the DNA TGCGCCAGCAGCTTACAGGGGTTCGAAGAGACCCAGTACTTC. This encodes CASSLQGFEETQYF. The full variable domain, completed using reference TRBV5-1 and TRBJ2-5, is KAGVTQTPRYLIKTRGQQVTLSCSPISGHRSVSWYQQTPGQGLQFLFEYFSETQRNKGNFPGRFSGRQFSNSRSEMNVSTLELGDSALYLCASSLQGFEETQYFGPGTRLLVL.

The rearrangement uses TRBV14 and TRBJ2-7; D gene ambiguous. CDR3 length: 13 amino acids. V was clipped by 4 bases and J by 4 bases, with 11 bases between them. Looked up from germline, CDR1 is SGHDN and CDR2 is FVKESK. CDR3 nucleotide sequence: TGTGCCAGCAGCCCTACGAACGGGTACGAGCAGTACTTC. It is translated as CASSPTNGYEQYF.

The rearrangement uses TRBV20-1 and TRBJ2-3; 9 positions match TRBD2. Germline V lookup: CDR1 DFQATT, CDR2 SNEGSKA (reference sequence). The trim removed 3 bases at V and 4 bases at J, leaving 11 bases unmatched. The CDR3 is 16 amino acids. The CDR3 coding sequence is TGCAGTGCTAGTACTCTAGCGGGATTTCGGGCAGATACGCAGTATTTT. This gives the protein CSASTLAGFRADTQYF.

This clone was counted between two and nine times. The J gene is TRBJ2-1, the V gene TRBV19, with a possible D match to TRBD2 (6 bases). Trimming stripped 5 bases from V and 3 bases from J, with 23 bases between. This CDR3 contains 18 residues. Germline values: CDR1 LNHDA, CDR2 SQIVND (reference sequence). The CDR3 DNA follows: TGTGCCAGTAGTCTCCCCCGGGGGTTGGTCGGAAACTACAATGAGCAGTTCTTC. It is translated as CASSLPRGLVGNYNEQFF.

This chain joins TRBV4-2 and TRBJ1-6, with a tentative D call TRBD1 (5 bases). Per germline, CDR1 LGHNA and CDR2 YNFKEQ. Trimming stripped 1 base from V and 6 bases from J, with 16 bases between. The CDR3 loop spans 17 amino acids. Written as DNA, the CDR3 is TGTGCCAGCAGCCAAGTCCCCCCGACCAGGGTTAATTCACCCCTCCACTTT. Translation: CASSQVPPTRVNSPLHF.